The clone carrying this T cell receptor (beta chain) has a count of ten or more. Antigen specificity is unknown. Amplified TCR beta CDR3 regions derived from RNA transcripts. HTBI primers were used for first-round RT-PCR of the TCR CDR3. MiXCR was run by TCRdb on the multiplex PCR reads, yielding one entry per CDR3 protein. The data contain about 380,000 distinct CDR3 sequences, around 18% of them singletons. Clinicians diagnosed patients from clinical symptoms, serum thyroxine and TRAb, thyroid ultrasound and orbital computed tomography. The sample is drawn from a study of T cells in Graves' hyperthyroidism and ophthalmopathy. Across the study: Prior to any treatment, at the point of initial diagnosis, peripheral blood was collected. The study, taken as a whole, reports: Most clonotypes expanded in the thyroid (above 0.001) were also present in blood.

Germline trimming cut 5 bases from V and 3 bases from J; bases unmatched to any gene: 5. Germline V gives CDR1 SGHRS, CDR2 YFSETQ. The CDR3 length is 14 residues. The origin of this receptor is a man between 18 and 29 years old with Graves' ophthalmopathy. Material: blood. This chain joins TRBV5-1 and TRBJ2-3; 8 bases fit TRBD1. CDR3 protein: CASRGQGATDTQYF. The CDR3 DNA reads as TGCGCCAGCAGAGGGCAGGGGGCGACAGATACGCAGTATTTT.